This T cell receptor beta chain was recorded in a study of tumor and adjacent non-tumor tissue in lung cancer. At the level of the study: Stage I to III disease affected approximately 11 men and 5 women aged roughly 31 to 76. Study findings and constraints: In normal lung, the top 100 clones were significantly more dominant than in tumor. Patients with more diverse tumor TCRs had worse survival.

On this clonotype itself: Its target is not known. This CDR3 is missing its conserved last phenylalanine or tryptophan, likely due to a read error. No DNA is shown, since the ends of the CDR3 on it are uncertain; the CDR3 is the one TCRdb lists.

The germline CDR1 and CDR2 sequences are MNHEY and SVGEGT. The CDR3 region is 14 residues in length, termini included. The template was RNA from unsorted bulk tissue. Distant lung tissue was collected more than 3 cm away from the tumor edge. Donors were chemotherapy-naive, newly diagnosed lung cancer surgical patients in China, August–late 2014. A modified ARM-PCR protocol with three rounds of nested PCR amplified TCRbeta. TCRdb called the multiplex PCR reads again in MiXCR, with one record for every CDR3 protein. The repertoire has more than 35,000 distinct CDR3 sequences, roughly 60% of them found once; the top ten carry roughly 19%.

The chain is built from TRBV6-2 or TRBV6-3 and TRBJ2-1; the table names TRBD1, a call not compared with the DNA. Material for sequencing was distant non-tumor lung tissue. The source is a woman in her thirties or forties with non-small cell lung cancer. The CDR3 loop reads CASTSIRERNEKFL.